This T cell receptor (beta chain) was sequenced in a study of T cell repertoires in cytomegalovirus infection. Across the study: In public TCR beta signatures, there were indications of both CMV infection and matching HLA type. Study-level points and caveats: There were carriers of CMV plus the relevant HLA, and cumulative public TCR beta family frequency identified them. In two of eight donors, the top clonotype was HLA-C-restricted CMV-specific.

To note about this clonotype: Antigen specificity is unknown.

The ends lost 3 bases at V and 3 bases at J; junction bases unmatched: 3. This CDR3 has 14 amino acids. TCRdb redid the calling of the reads with MiXCR, one entry per CDR3 protein. The table shows 680,000 or so distinct CDR3 sequences, with 35% to 45% occurring only once. The sample consisted of PBMCs. The source is a human donor in good health (CMV status not recorded). Some clones in this sample may be carry-over from other donors' samples. The V gene is TRBV12-3 or TRBV12-4, the J gene TRBJ2-5, with 8 bases that match TRBD2. The CDR3 DNA follows: TGTGCCAGCAGTTTTCCGGGAGGGGAAGAGACCCAGTACTTC. Residues: CASSFPGGEETQYF.